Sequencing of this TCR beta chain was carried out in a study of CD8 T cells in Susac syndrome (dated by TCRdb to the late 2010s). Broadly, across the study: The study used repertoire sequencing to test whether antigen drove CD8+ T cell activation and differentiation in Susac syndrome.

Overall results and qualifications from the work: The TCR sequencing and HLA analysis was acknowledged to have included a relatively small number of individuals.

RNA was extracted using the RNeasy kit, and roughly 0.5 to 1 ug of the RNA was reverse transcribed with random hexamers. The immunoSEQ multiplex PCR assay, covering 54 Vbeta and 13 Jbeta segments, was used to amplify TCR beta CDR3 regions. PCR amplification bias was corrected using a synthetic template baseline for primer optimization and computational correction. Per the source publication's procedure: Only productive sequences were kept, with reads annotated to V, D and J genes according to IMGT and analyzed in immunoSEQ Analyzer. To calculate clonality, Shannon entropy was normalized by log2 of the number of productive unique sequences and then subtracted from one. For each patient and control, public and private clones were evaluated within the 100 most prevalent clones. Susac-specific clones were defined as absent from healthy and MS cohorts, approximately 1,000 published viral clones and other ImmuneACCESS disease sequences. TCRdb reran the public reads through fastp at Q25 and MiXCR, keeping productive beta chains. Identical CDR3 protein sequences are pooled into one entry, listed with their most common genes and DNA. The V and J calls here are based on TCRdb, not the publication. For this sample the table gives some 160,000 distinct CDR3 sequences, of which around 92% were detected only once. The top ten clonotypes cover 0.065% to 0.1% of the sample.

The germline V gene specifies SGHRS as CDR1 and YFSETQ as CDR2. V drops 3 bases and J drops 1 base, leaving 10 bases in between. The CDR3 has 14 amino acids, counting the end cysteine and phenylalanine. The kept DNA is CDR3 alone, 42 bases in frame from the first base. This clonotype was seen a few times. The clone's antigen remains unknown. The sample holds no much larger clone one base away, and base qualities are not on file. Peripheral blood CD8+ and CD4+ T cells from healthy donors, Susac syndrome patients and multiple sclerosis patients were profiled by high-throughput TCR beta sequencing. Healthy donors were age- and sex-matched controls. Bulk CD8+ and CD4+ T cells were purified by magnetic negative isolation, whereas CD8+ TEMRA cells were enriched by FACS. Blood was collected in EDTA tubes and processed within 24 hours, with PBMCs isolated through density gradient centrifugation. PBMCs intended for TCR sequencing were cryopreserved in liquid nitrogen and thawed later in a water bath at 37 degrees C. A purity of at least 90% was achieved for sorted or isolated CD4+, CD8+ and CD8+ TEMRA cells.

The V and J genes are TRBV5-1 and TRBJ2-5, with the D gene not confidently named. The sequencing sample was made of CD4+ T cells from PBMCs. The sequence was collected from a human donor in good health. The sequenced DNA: TGCGCCAGCAGCTCTGGACGGGTCCAAGAGACCCAGTACTTC. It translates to CASSSGRVQETQYF. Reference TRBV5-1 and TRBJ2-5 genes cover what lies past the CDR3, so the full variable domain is KAGVTQTPRYLIKTRGQQVTLSCSPISGHRSVSWYQQTPGQGLQFLFEYFSETQRNKGNFPGRFSGRQFSNSRSEMNVSTLELGDSALYLCASSSGRVQETQYFGPGTRLLVL.